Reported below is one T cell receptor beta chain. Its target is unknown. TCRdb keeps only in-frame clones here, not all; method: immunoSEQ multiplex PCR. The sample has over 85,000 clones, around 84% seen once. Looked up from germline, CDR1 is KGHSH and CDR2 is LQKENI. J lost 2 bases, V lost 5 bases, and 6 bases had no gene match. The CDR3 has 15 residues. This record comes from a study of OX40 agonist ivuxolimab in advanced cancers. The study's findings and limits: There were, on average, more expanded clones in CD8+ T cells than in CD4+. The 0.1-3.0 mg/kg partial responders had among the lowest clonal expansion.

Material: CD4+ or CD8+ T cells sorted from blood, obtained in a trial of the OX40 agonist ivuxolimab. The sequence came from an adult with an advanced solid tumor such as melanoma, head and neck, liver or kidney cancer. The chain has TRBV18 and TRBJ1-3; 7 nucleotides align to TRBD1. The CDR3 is CASSILQGAGNTIYF. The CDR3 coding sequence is TGTGCCAGCTCAATCTTGCAGGGGGCTGGAAACACCATATATTTT.